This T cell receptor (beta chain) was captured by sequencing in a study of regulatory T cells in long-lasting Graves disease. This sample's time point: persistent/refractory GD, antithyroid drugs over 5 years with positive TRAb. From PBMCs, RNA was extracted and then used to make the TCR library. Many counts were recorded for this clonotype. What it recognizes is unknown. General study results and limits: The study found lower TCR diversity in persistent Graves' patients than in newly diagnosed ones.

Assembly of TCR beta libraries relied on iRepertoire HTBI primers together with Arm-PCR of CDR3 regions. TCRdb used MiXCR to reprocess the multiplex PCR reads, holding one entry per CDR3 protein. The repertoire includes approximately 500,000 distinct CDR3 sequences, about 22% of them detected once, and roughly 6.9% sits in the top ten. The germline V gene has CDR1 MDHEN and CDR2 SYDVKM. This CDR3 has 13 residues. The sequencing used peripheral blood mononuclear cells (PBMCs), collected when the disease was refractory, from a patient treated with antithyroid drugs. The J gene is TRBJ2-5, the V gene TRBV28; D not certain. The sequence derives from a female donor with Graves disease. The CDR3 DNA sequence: TGTGGTTCAGGTAAACTGTACCAAGAGACCCAGTACTTC. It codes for CGSGKLYQETQYF.